This T cell receptor (beta chain) was sequenced in a study of T cell changes during pregnancy in multiple sclerosis. This CDR3 region has 13 residues. Germline CDR1 and CDR2: SGHDT and YYEEEE. Libraries were prepared by immunoSEQ multiplex PCR; TCRdb keeps only in-frame clonotypes and omits some of them. This sample has roughly 120,000 clones, with roughly 92% found just once. On this clone: Its ends do not fully match the called genes, so a read error is possible.

This clonotype was obtained from a female donor with multiple sclerosis, enrolled in a pregnancy study. This material consisted of peripheral blood, taken in the third trimester of pregnancy. The chain couples TRBV5-6 to TRBJ1-2, with D uncertain. The CDR3 protein is CASSLVEAITLYF. In nucleotides, the CDR3 is TGTGCCAGCAGCTTGGTGGAGGCAATCACCCTGTACTTC.